These 20 T cell receptor beta chains were sequenced from one sample in a study of cytomegalovirus exposure and HLA in healthy donors. 13 Jbeta primers and 60 Vbeta primers were used for the PCR. Measured with immunoSEQ multiplex PCR; TCRdb has only the in-frame clones, and not every one. Of approximately 35,000 clones detected, roughly 84% appear once; the ten largest clones hold 3.5% to 4%. Specimen: PBMCs. These receptors were collected from a woman under 30 in good health and CMV-seronegative.

The V and J genes are TRBV6-4 and TRBJ2-1; a possible D gene is TRBD1 (5 bases). The CDR3 has 12 amino acids. The V end was cut by 8 bases, the J end by 7 bases, with 12 bases between. Germline lookup yields CDR1 MRHNA and CDR2 SNTAGT. In DNA, the CDR3 is TGTGCCAGCCAGGGCGCTGGGAATGAGCAGTTCTTC. Translated, it gives CASQGAGNEQFF.

This clone was observed once. One end of the junction is discordant with germline, which a read error may explain. V gene TRBV19 combines with J gene TRBJ1-2; no clear D. Germline V gene data show CDR1 as LNHDA and CDR2 as SQIVND (reference sequence). The CDR3 runs 14 residues. Here the CDR3 DNA reads TGTGCCAGTAGTTTGATCGGGTCGTACTATGGCTACCCCTTC. Protein: CASSLIGSYYGYPF.

The chain couples TRBV28 to TRBJ1-1, with TRBD1 identical over 7 bases. Germline assignment: CDR1 MDHEN and CDR2 SYDVKM. Losses at the gene ends were 9 bases for V and 6 bases for J; bases not matched to a gene: 7. There are 12 residues in the CDR3. The CDR3 here is CASLDRTPEAFF. DNA of the CDR3: TGTGCCAGTTTGGACAGGACCCCTGAAGCTTTCTTT.

The chain combines TRBV27 with TRBJ2-1, with 11 bases that match TRBD2. With V trimmed by 5 bases and J by 15 bases, 15 bases remained unmatched. Germline CDR1 reads MNHEY; CDR2 reads SMNVEV (reference sequence). CDR3 length equals 15 residues. The CDR3 spells CASSPLAGVLCSPFF. The CDR3 nucleotides are TGTGCCAGCAGTCCACTAGCGGGAGTTTTATGTAGCCCGTTCTTC.

This chain's CDR3 is CASSGSEAFF. The CDR3, as DNA: TGTGCCAGCTCCGGGAGCGAAGCTTTCTTT. The chain carries TRBV7-9 and TRBJ1-1; D unresolved. CDR3 length equals 10 residues. Germline V CDR1 and CDR2: SEHNR, FQNEAQ (reference sequence). V lost 8 bases, J lost 8 bases, and 9 bases lay in between.

The V call is TRBV27, the J call TRBJ2-2, with 9 positions matching TRBD1. This CDR3 has 17 residues. Germline CDR1 reads MNHEY; CDR2 reads SMNVEV (reference sequence). The trim removed 6 bases at V and 6 bases at J, leaving 14 bases unmatched. CDR3 sequence: CASSLGPGQGVSGELFF. CDR3 DNA: TGTGCCAGCAGCCTCGGTCCGGGACAGGGCGTTTCCGGGGAGCTGTTTTTT.

The chain uses TRBV4-1 and TRBJ1-3; no definite D call. The CDR3 runs to 15 residues. Germline V gene data show CDR1 as MGHRA and CDR2 as YSYEKL. The germline V and J ends were trimmed by 4 bases and 4 bases, with 14 bases remaining between them. The CDR3 is CASSLVRSEGNTIYF. CDR3 in DNA: TGCGCCAGCAGCCTAGTCAGGTCTGAAGGAAACACCATATATTTT.

The chain combines TRBV7-2 with TRBJ2-2; D gene ambiguous. This CDR3 region has 14 residues. Per germline, CDR1 SGHTA and CDR2 FQGNSA. V lost 5 bases to trimming and J lost 4 bases, with 11 bases between them. CDR3 region: CASSQKRTTGELFF. CDR3 DNA sequence: TGTGCCAGCAGCCAGAAGCGTACCACCGGGGAGCTGTTTTTT.

As regards this clone: A read error may account for a junction end that differs from germline. The rearrangement uses TRBV7-9 and TRBJ1-1; TRBD1 aligns across 12 bases. The CDR3 sequence is 15 residues long. Germline assignment: CDR1 SEHNR and CDR2 FQNEAQ (reference sequence). The CDR3 sequence: CSSSWGTGGAPEDFF. The CDR3 DNA sequence: TGTTCCAGCAGCTGGGGGACAGGGGGCGCGCCTGAGGATTTCTTT. Combining the CDR3 with reference TRBV7-9 and TRBJ1-1 gives the whole variable domain DTGVSQNPRHKITKRGQNVTFRCDPISEHNRLYWYRQTLGQGPEFLTYFQNEAQLEKSRLLSDRFSAERPKGSFSTLEIQRTEQGDSAMYLCSSSWGTGGAPEDFFGQGTRLTVV.

The chain links TRBV7-9 to TRBJ2-7; 7 bases agree with TRBD2. This CDR3 has 14 residues. Looked up from germline, CDR1 is SEHNR and CDR2 is FQNEAQ (reference sequence). V shed 4 bases, J shed 3 bases, and the junction held 6 bases outside the gene matches. This CDR3 reads CASSSGGGNYEQYF. CDR3 bases: TGTGCCAGCAGCTCCGGGGGAGGGAACTACGAGCAGTACTTC.

The chain recombines TRBV15 with TRBJ2-3, with 11 bases identical to TRBD1. The germline CDR1 and CDR2 sequences are LNHNV and YYDKDF (reference sequence). The CDR3 extends over 18 amino acids. The V and J ends lost 1 base and 3 bases, in that order; junction bases with no gene match: 9. CDR3: CATSRGIDGTGGTDTQYF. In DNA form, the CDR3 reads TGTGCCACCAGCAGAGGAATTGACGGGACAGGGGGTACAGATACGCAGTATTTT.

The rearrangement joins TRBV9 to TRBJ2-1, with D possibly being TRBD2 (6 bases). Germline-derived CDR1 and CDR2 are SGDLS and YYNGEE. The CDR3 sequence is 13 residues long. Trimming removed 4 bases at V and 6 bases at J, with 11 bases between. Here the CDR3 DNA reads TGTGCCAGCAGCCAGAACGGGGGCAATGAGCAGTTCTTC. Protein sequence: CASSQNGGNEQFF.

The V and J genes are TRBV5-5 and TRBJ1-3, with D possibly TRBD1 on 5 matching bases. Germline assignment: CDR1 SGHKS and CDR2 YYEKEE (reference sequence). The CDR3 has 13 residues. V lost 0 bases and J 4 bases, leaving 5 bases between the germline ends. CDR3 nucleotide sequence: TGTGCCAGCAGCTTGGGACAGGGAAACACCATATATTTT. Encoded protein: CASSLGQGNTIYF.

V is TRBV7-2 and J is TRBJ1-5; perhaps TRBD1 as D (6 bases). Per germline, CDR1 SGHTA and CDR2 FQGNSA. Trimming cost V 0 bases and J 6 bases, with 12 bases left between them. The CDR3 consists of 15 residues. The CDR3 sequence: CASSLAAAGVQPQHF. The CDR3 DNA is TGTGCCAGCAGCTTAGCGGCGGCAGGGGTTCAGCCCCAGCATTTT.

This clone was observed a few times. The chain links TRBV30 to TRBJ2-1; the D gene is possibly TRBD1 (5 bases). Germline CDR1 reads GTSNPN; CDR2 reads SVGIG (reference sequence). CDR3 length: 17 amino acids. V was cut by 0 bases and J by 1 base, with 16 bases left in between. The CDR3 nucleotides read TGTGCCTGGAGTGTACGCCTCGGGCAGGGTTCCTACAATGAGCAGTTCTTC. Translation gives CAWSVRLGQGSYNEQFF.

The rearrangement links TRBV19 to TRBJ2-5; TRBD1 aligns across 8 bases. The CDR3 is 15 residues long. The V segment lost 1 base and the J segment 2 bases; nucleotides outside the gene matches: 3. Germline V lookup: CDR1 LNHDA, CDR2 SQIVND (reference sequence). CDR3 protein: CASSIARDRQETQYF. CDR3 coding DNA: TGTGCCAGTAGTATAGCCCGGGACAGGCAAGAGACCCAGTACTTC.

The rearrangement uses TRBV5-6 and TRBJ1-2; 8 bases are a match to TRBD1. The CDR3 has 16 amino acids. V lost 0 bases to trimming and J lost 4 bases; unmatched junction nucleotides: 8. Germline lookup yields CDR1 SGHDT and CDR2 YYEEEE. The CDR3 DNA is TGTGCCAGCAGCTTGGAGCCGGACAGGGCCTTCTATGGCTACACCTTC. This encodes CASSLEPDRAFYGYTF.

The rearrangement links TRBV5-4 to TRBJ2-5, with 10 bases identical to TRBD2. The last part of the DNA fits TRBJ2-7 better; the J call may be wrong. The CDR3 spans 15 residues. Germline assignment: CDR1 SGHNT and CDR2 YYREEE (reference sequence). CDR3: CASSSPAGGTYEQYF. Written as DNA, the CDR3 is TGTGCCAGCAGCTCCCCAGCGGGAGGGACCTACGAGCAGTACTTC.

The CDR3 reads CASSQEWPSGAYEQYF. CDR3 nucleotides: TGCGCCAGCAGCCAAGAGTGGCCCTCTGGGGCTTACGAGCAGTACTTC. The gene calls are TRBV4-1 and TRBJ2-7, with D possibly being TRBD1 (5 bases). Germline V gene data show CDR1 as MGHRA and CDR2 as YSYEKL. The CDR3 covers 16 residues. Trimming stripped 0 bases from V and 4 bases from J, with 16 bases between.

This rearrangement joins TRBV7-3 to TRBJ2-1; 10 bases match TRBD2. J lost 9 bases, V lost 2 bases, and 4 bases had no gene match. The CDR3 runs 14 residues. Germline V lookup: CDR1 SGHTA, CDR2 FQGTGA. The CDR3, as DNA: TGTGCCAGCAGCTTAGTAGCGGGAGGTGGTGAGCAGTTCTTC. This encodes CASSLVAGGGEQFF.